Listed below are T cell receptor beta chains from one sample, sequenced in a study of CD8 T cells in ankylosing spondylitis. One entry per CDR3 protein, called by TCRdb with MiXCR from the 5' RACE reads. The sample carries some 71,000 distinct CDR3 sequences, approximately 5.3% recorded once. Sequences were obtained from blood, either unsorted or a sorted T cell fraction (not recorded which). These receptor sequences come from a male donor with ankylosing spondylitis or in good health (not recorded which). Both conserved end residues are part of each CDR3.

v_gene	len	j_gene	CDR3aa
TRBV20-1	14	TRBJ2-3	CSPAQGGPTDTQYF
TRBV6-1	14	TRBJ1-1	CATGGQGAYTEAFF
TRBV5-1	16	TRBJ2-5	CASSLADQGAMETQYF
TRBV2	17	TRBJ2-3	CASSVSPGATSTDTQYF
TRBV10-3	16	TRBJ1-5	CAISEQGQGVYQPQHF
TRBV7-9	12	TRBJ1-3	CASTTGFDTIYF
TRBV20-1	12	TRBJ2-7	CSAHDRAYEQYF
TRBV29-1	15	TRBJ2-2	CSVGGTRPNTGELFF
TRBV20-1	15	TRBJ2-5	CSARAPGAYAETQYF
TRBV6-1	15	TRBJ1-4	CASSRDGETGEKLFF
TRBV7-2	21	TRBJ1-3	CASSSYNRLKGVVGSGNTIYF
TRBV5-1	11	TRBJ2-5	CASSLEETQYF
TRBV6-2/TRBV6-3	14	TRBJ1-5	CASSYTTAYQPQHF
TRBV12-3/TRBV12-4	13	TRBJ2-3	CASRGDPTDTQYF
TRBV3-1	15	TRBJ1-1	CASSHPGQGRTEAFF
TRBV7-2	13	TRBJ2-1	CASSFSGEVEQFF
TRBV29-1	15	TRBJ2-1	CSVYIQLSSYNEQFF
TRBV29-1	15	TRBJ2-4	CSVELTGLAKNIQYF
TRBV28	17	TRBJ2-6	CASSFPLGDTGANVLTF
TRBV5-1	17	TRBJ2-1	CASRPGTDLSSYNEQFF
TRBV5-5	15	TRBJ1-5	CASSRTGTGDQPQHF
TRBV4-2	19	TRBJ1-1	CASSQPRQGPLVMNTEAFF
TRBV20-1	14	TRBJ2-5	CSAWLQGTSETQYF
TRBV20-1	11	TRBJ1-1	CSAPIQVEAFF
TRBV28	13	TRBJ2-5	CASGRGAQETQYF
TRBV27	13	TRBJ1-2	CASSTAPGQSYTF
TRBV4-2	14	TRBJ2-7	CASSREGQADEQYF
TRBV7-2	15	TRBJ2-5	CASSLFAGSEETQYF
TRBV5-6	15	TRBJ2-3	CASSLYRSSTDTQYF
TRBV29-1	11	TRBJ2-5	CSVVSQGTQYF
TRBV2	14	TRBJ1-5	CASSGQGDNQPQHF
TRBV5-6	13	TRBJ2-2	CASSKQYTGELFF
TRBV5-6	16	TRBJ2-2	CASSLAGSQGAGELFF
TRBV20-1	14	TRBJ1-1	CSVKGPTVNTEAFF
TRBV20-1	12	TRBJ2-7	CSASGLAYEQYF
TRBV16	17	TRBJ2-7	CASSQGLVGQGAFEQYF
TRBV15	13	TRBJ2-2	CATSRDRWFELFF
TRBV7-2	14	TRBJ2-1	CASSFWTGLNEQFF
TRBV20-1	17	TRBJ2-7	CSAYVGVGTGSDYEQYF
TRBV12-3/TRBV12-4	13	TRBJ2-7	CASSPGFAYEQYF
TRBV10-3	16	TRBJ2-1	CAISESSTGGRDEQFF